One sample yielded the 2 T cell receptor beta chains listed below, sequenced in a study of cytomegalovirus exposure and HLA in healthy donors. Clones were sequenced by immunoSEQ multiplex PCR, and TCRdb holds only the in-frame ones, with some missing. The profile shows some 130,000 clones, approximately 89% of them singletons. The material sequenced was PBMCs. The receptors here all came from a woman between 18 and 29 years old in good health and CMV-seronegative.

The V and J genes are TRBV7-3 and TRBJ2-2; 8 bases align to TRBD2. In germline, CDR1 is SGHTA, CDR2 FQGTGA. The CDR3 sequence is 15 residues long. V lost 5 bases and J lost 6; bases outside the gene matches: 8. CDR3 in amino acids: CASSMGLGGPGELFF. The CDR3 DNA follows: TGTGCCAGCAGCATGGGACTAGGGGGGCCCGGGGAGCTGTTTTTT.

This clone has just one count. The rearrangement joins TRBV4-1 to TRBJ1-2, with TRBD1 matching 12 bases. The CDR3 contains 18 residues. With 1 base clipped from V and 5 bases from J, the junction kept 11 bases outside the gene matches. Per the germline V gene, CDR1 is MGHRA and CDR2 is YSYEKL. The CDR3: CASSQAAGTGGSVYGYTF. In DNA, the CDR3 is TGCGCCAGCAGCCAAGCCGCCGGGACAGGGGGCTCTGTTTATGGCTACACCTTC.